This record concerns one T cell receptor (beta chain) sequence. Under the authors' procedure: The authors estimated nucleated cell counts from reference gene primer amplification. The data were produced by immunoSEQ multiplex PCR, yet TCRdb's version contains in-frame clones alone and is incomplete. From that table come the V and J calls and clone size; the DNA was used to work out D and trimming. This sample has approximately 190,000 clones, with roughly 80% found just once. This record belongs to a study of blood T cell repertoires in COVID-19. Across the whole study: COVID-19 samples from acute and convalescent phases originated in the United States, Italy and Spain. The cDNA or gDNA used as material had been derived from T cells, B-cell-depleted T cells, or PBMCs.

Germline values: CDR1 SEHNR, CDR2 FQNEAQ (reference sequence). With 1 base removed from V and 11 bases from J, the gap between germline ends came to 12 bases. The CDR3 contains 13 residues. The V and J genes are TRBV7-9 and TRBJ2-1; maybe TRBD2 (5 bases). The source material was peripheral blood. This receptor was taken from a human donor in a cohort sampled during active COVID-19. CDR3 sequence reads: CASSLGRTGKQFF. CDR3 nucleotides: TGTGCCAGCAGCTTAGGAAGGACTGGAAAGCAGTTCTTC.